The present entry profiles one TCR beta chain with its context. The antigen is not known. The data belong to a study of cytomegalovirus exposure and HLA in healthy donors. Germline values: CDR1 GTSNPN, CDR2 SVGIG (reference sequence). The junction had 14 bases not matched to a gene; V was cut back by 2 bases and J by 1 base. There are 19 residues in the CDR3. PCR amplification relied on 60 Vbeta primers (plus 13 Jbeta primers). Clones were read by immunoSEQ multiplex PCR, and TCRdb kept only the in-frame ones, dropping some. Of about 110,000 clones in the sample, approximately 82% are singletons; the top ten hold around 8.4%. Findings of the study overall: From TCR beta sequences, most subjects' HLA-A and HLA-B alleles were reportedly predicted accurately. While the bulk of TCR sequences proved rare, some public TCRs turned up in many donors.

The sample taken for sequencing was PBMCs. The chain has TRBV30 and TRBJ2-6; 7 bases agree with TRBD1. The TCR sequence derives from a man aged 40-49 years in good health and CMV-seropositive. In DNA form, the CDR3 reads TGTGCCTGGAGTTTGACAGGGTGGAGCGCAACGTCTGGGGCCAACGTCCTGACTTTC. Protein sequence: CAWSLTGWSATSGANVLTF.